Presented here are 21 T cell receptor beta chains from one specimen sequenced in a study of control samples from healthy donors and cancer patients (dated by TCRdb to between 2020 and 2021). The method was the immunoSEQ multiplex PCR assay. As stored in TCRdb, this immuneACCESS dataset retains in-frame rearrangements with V and J assigned. A fraction of the clones does not appear; measured against another copy, unresolved V genes explain less than half of the discrepancy, and the remainder lacks a known reason. In this sample's table one finds around 190,000 clones. The ten largest clonotypes hold 2.2% of the sample. Sample: blood. All receptors come from a woman aged 30 to 39 in good health.

The rearrangement links TRBV7-9 to TRBJ1-1, with D maybe TRBD1 (5 bases). The V end was cut by 2 bases, the J end by 5 bases, with 9 bases between. From germline, CDR1 is SEHNR and CDR2 FQNEAQ (reference sequence). The CDR3 covers 13 residues. DNA of the CDR3: TGTGCCAGCAGCTTACAGGGAGTGACTGAAGCTTTCTTT. The encoded protein is CASSLQGVTEAFF.

The chain uses TRBV19 and TRBJ2-2; weak D call: TRBD1 (5 bases). This CDR3 contains 17 residues. The germline V gene encodes CDR1 LNHDA and CDR2 SQIVND (reference sequence). V was cut by 6 bases and J by 2 bases, with 19 bases left in between. In nucleotides, the CDR3 is TGTGCCAGTAGCTATTACCGACAGAGGCTAAACACCGGGGAGCTGTTTTTT. It codes for CASSYYRQRLNTGELFF.

The V gene is TRBV5-1, the J gene TRBJ1-1; weak D call: TRBD1 (5 bases). The V and J ends lost 1 base and 1 base respectively, with 8 bases between them. Germline CDR1 reads SGHRS; CDR2 reads YFSETQ. The CDR3 runs to 14 residues. CDR3 protein: CASSLRQTNTEAFF. CDR3 coding DNA: TGCGCCAGCAGCTTGAGACAGACGAACACTGAAGCTTTCTTT.

This chain connects TRBV19 to TRBJ1-2; D gene ambiguous. Trimming cost V 7 bases and J 8 bases, with 23 bases left between them. CDR1 is LNHDA, CDR2 SQIVND, per germline (reference sequence). CDR3 length equals 15 residues. As DNA, the CDR3 is TGTGCCAGTAAGGTGAAGTCAATACAATCGGGCGGCTACACCTTC. Its protein is CASKVKSIQSGGYTF.

The chain links TRBV28 to TRBJ2-7; 10 nucleotides agree with TRBD1. CDR1 is MDHEN and CDR2 is SYDVKM in the germline V gene. The length of the CDR3 is 16 residues. With 5 bases clipped from V and 2 bases from J, the junction kept 9 bases outside the gene matches. In nucleotides, the CDR3 is TGTGCCAGCAGTGCCCCCCGGGACAGGGGAACCTACGAGCAGTACTTC. It is translated as CASSAPRDRGTYEQYF.

The rearrangement joins TRBV5-4 to TRBJ1-4; possible D gene TRBD1, 6 bases. Germline CDR1 reads SGHNT; CDR2 reads YYREEE (reference sequence). Between the trimmed V and J ends, which lost 4 bases and 3 bases, there was a span of 16 bases. The CDR3 has 16 residues. The DNA of the CDR3 is TGTGCCAGCAGCCATTACACACAGGGCCCTAATGAAAAACTGTTTTTT. Protein product: CASSHYTQGPNEKLFF.

The CDR3 reads CASSQDGGRNQPQHF. The CDR3 DNA reads as TGTGCCAGCAGCCAAGATGGGGGGCGCAATCAGCCCCAGCATTTT. The chain couples TRBV3-1 (or the pseudogene TRBV3-2) to TRBJ1-5; possibly TRBD1 for D (6 bases). V lost 0 bases to trimming and J lost 2 bases, with 8 bases between them. Germline V gene sequence: CDR1 LGHDT, CDR2 YNNKEL (reference sequence). The CDR3 runs 15 residues.

The chain uses TRBV30 and TRBJ2-5; no clear D gene. Germline CDR1 GTSNPN, CDR2 SVGIG (reference sequence). Trimming took off 1 base at V and 2 bases at J, with 11 bases between the two ends. This CDR3 is 14 amino acids long. The CDR3 DNA reads TGTGCCTGGAGTGGGACGCCATGGCAAGAGACCCAGTACTTC. It translates to CAWSGTPWQETQYF.

Notes on this clone: A read error may account for a junction end that differs from germline. This chain connects TRBV4-1 to TRBJ1-1; perhaps TRBD1 as D (6 bases). CDR3 length equals 14 residues. From germline, CDR1 is MGHRA and CDR2 YSYEKL. The CDR3 spells CASSPPGQGTGAFF. CDR3 nucleotides: TGCGCCAGCAGCCCCCCCGGGCAGGGGACTGGAGCTTTCTTT.

V and J are TRBV14 and TRBJ1-1, with D possibly TRBD1 on 5 matching bases. This CDR3 is 17 amino acids long. Germline assignment: CDR1 SGHDN and CDR2 FVKESK. With 2 bases removed from V and 1 base from J, the gap between germline ends came to 17 bases. The CDR3: CASSQNREGRWNTEAFF. DNA of the CDR3: TGTGCCAGCAGCCAAAATCGCGAGGGGCGCTGGAACACTGAAGCTTTCTTT.

DNA of the CDR3: TGTGCCAGCAGCCAAGGCCCTCTAGTCTTAGGCTTCGGTATGTACAATGAGCAGTTCTTC. This sequence encodes CASSQGPLVLGFGMYNEQFF. The V gene is TRBV3-1 (or the pseudogene TRBV3-2), the J gene TRBJ2-1, with D unclear. This CDR3 contains 20 residues. In germline, CDR1 is LGHDT, CDR2 YNNKEL (reference sequence). Between the trimmed V and J ends, which lost 1 base and 4 bases, there was a span of 26 bases.

The chain couples TRBV5-1 to TRBJ2-7; TRBD1 matches 8 bases. V was pared by 4 bases and J by 5 bases, with 14 bases of the junction left unmatched. The V gene's germline CDR1 is SGHRS and CDR2 YFSETQ. This CDR3 region has 16 residues. The CDR3 bases are TGCGCCAGCAGCACCGGACAGGGTTCGCCTCTCGACGAGCAGTACTTC. This gives the protein CASSTGQGSPLDEQYF.

CDR3 nucleotides: TGTGCCAGCAGTTACGATCGGAGTTTTTTCTATGGCTACACCTTC. The encoded protein is CASSYDRSFFYGYTF. The chain combines TRBV11-2 with TRBJ1-2; D is unclear. V was clipped by 6 bases and J by 4 bases, with 18 bases between them. Per the germline V gene, CDR1 is SGHAT and CDR2 is FQNNGV. The CDR3 has 15 amino acids.

The rearrangement uses TRBV9 and TRBJ2-7, with TRBD2 matching 10 bases. CDR1 is SGDLS, CDR2 YYNGEE, per germline. J was trimmed by 8 bases and V by 3 bases; bases with no gene match: 14. This CDR3 comprises 16 residues. DNA for the CDR3: TGTGCCAGCAGCGCCGGACTAGCGGATATACCTACGCAGCAGTACTTC. Protein sequence: CASSAGLADIPTQQYF.

The chain is built from TRBV9 and TRBJ2-3; possible D gene TRBD1, 5 bases. The CDR3 runs 15 residues. Germline CDR1 reads SGDLS; CDR2 reads YYNGEE. V was clipped by 2 bases and J by 2 bases, with 12 bases between them. The CDR3 DNA reads TGTGCCAGCAGCGTGTCAGGGCCCCCCACAGATACGCAGTATTTT. Protein sequence: CASSVSGPPTDTQYF.

The chain employs TRBV19 and TRBJ1-1; D remains unclear. Deletions cut 5 bases from V and 1 base from J, with 8 bases between. This CDR3 comprises 13 residues. The germline V gene encodes CDR1 LNHDA and CDR2 SQIVND (reference sequence). CDR3 sequence: CASSGYSNTEAFF. CDR3 in DNA: TGTGCCAGTAGTGGGTACTCGAACACTGAAGCTTTCTTT.

The chain employs TRBV6-2 or TRBV6-3 and TRBJ1-1; D unclear. Looked up from germline, CDR1 is MNHEY and CDR2 is SVGEGT. The V gene lost 2 bases and the J gene lost 3 bases, with 7 bases spanning the gap. The CDR3 covers 13 residues. In nucleotides, the CDR3 is TGTGCCAGCAGTTACGTCCGATACACTGAAGCTTTCTTT. Protein: CASSYVRYTEAFF.

The genes are TRBV6-5 and TRBJ2-1; 8 bases fit TRBD1. The CDR3 totals 12 residues. The V segment lost 3 bases and the J segment 10 bases; nucleotides outside the gene matches: 2. Germline CDR1 is MNHEY and CDR2 is SVGAGI. The CDR3 reads CASSYAGGEQFF. As DNA, the CDR3 is TGTGCCAGCAGTTATGCAGGGGGCGAGCAGTTCTTC.

The gene calls are TRBV6-5 and TRBJ2-1, with D unresolved. Looked up from germline, CDR1 is MNHEY and CDR2 is SVGAGI. The V gene lost 5 bases and the J gene lost 6 bases, with 17 bases spanning the gap. The CDR3 runs to 15 residues. CDR3 region: CASSTGLNLGNEQFF. The DNA of the CDR3 is TGTGCCAGCAGTACGGGCCTCAACCTGGGCAATGAGCAGTTCTTC.

The V gene is TRBV4-3, the J gene TRBJ1-1; tentative D call: TRBD1 (5 bases). This CDR3 region has 17 residues. The germline gives CDR1 LGHNA, CDR2 YSLEER. Trimming left V 1 base short and J 3 bases short, with 18 bases between. Written as DNA, the CDR3 is TGCGCCAGCAGCCAAGGGGATAGGAGGGGAAAGGACACTGAAGCTTTCTTT. Protein sequence: CASSQGDRRGKDTEAFF.

CDR3 nucleotide sequence: TGTGCCAGCAGCTTAGCTAGGGGCGGGGGCTACACCTTC. It is translated as CASSLARGGGYTF. V usage is TRBV7-8 and J usage is TRBJ1-2; perhaps TRBD1 as D (5 bases). This CDR3 is 13 amino acids long. Germline CDR1 SGHVS, CDR2 FQNEAQ. V lost 0 bases, J lost 8 bases, and 10 bases lay in between. The complete variable domain, with remaining parts taken from reference TRBV7-8 and TRBJ1-2, reads GAGVSQSPRYKVAKRGQDVALRCDPISGHVSLFWYQQALGQGPEFLTYFQNEAQLDKSGLPSDRFFAERPEGSVSTLKIQRTQQEDSAVYLCASSLARGGGYTFGSGTRLTVV.